This T cell receptor (beta chain) was profiled in a study of technical replicates of blood from a few donors. The CDR3 runs to 18 residues. The junction had 8 bases not matched to a gene; V was cut back by 0 bases and J by 0 bases. Germline loops: CDR1 ENHRY, CDR2 SYGVKD. This clone is a singleton in its sample. Only in-frame clones appear in the TCRdb table, and some are missing; sequencing was by immunoSEQ multiplex PCR. The data show approximately 59,000 clones, with around 85% seen just once and about 5.5% held by the top ten. This clonotype was sampled from a human donor in good health. Some clones in this sample may be carry-over from other donors' samples. Sequenced: PBMCs. The V call is TRBV10-3, the J call TRBJ2-7, with 10 bases identical to TRBD2. CDR3 region: CAISESKRTSGDSYEQYF. The CDR3 coding sequence is TGTGCCATCAGTGAGTCGAAGCGTACTAGCGGGGACTCCTACGAGCAGTACTTC.